Below, 29 T cell receptor beta chains from the same sample are listed, as sequenced in a study of T-cell reconstitution after alpha-beta-depleted transplantation in children (dated by TCRdb to 2016 to 2017). Receptor libraries were prepared by PCR. TCRdb shows the sequencer as Illumina HiSeq 2500. Molecular barcoding was employed in the preparation of TCR libraries, with unique molecular identifiers being used to normalize TCRbeta repertoire quantification. The public reads were quality trimmed at Q25 with fastp and then assembled into clones with MiXCR by TCRdb, keeping productive beta chains. Under each unique CDR3 protein, matching rows form one entry showing the most common genes and DNA. The sample records under 8,500 distinct CDR3 sequences, roughly 10% of which are singletons. In total, the top ten clones hold more than 20% of the sample. The treatment or condition tag for this specimen amounts to: allogeneic hematopoietic cell transplantation with graft depleted of TCRalphabeta T cells and CD19 B cells.

The specimen comprised PBMCs, mostly from graft donor cells, sampled 180 days after TCRalphabeta/CD19-depleted stem cell transplant. These receptors originate from a child less than two years old who had a stem cell transplant for acute myeloid leukemia, so the T cells may come from the graft donor.

The rearrangement joins TRBV5-8 to TRBJ2-7; no reliable D call. Trimming cost V 4 bases and J 6 bases, with 14 bases left between them. Germline assignment: CDR1 SGHTS and CDR2 YDEGEE. The CDR3 is made up of 13 amino acids. The CDR3 sequence is CASSPGLAGEQYF. CDR3 bases: TGTGCCAGCAGCCCTGGGTTGGCTGGCGAGCAGTACTTC.

This clonotype showed up many times. The J gene is TRBJ2-2, the V gene TRBV20-1; the D call may be TRBD1 or TRBD2 (6 bases each). The CDR3 has 13 amino acids. V was trimmed by 5 bases and J by 3 bases, leaving 10 bases between them. CDR1 DFQATT and CDR2 SNEGSKA come from the germline V gene (reference sequence). The CDR3 reads CSADRGDTGELFF. The CDR3 nucleotides are TGCAGTGCTGATAGGGGGGACACCGGGGAGCTGTTTTTT.

This clonotype was observed many times. The chain couples TRBV11-2 to TRBJ2-2, with a tentative D call TRBD1 (6 bases). This CDR3 has 15 amino acids. Germline values: CDR1 SGHAT, CDR2 FQNNGV. Trimming removed 0 bases from V and 6 bases from J, with 11 bases in between. This chain's CDR3 is CASSLDPNRAGELFF. The CDR3 bases are TGTGCCAGCAGCTTAGATCCTAACAGGGCCGGGGAGCTGTTTTTT.

The chain employs TRBV5-1 and TRBJ2-1, with a possible D match to TRBD1 (6 bases). The V end was cut by 3 bases, the J end by 2 bases, with 9 bases between. The germline CDR1 and CDR2 sequences are SGHRS and YFSETQ. The CDR3 has 14 amino acids. DNA for the CDR3: TGCGCCAGCAGCTGGGACACACCCTACAATGAGCAGTTCTTC. Translating gives CASSWDTPYNEQFF.

Details on this clonotype: Just one base apart from a much larger clone, this may be a read error. This chain links TRBV6-4 with TRBJ2-2; 16 nucleotides align to TRBD2. The germline CDR1 and CDR2 sequences are MRHNA and SNTAGT. CDR3 length: 19 amino acids. The CDR3 spells CAISPRGTSGRAGTGELFF. The CDR3 DNA reads as TGTGCCATCAGTCCAAGGGGGACTAGCGGGAGGGCCGGCACCGGGGAGCTGTTTTTT.

In its sample, this clonotype ranks as medium-sized. The chain is built from TRBV7-2 and TRBJ2-7; maybe TRBD1 (6 bases). CDR3 length: 13 residues. The germline V gene has CDR1 SGHTA and CDR2 FQGNSA. V lost 1 base, J lost 2 bases, and 6 bases lay in between. The CDR3 DNA follows: TGTGCCAGCAGCTTAGACAGGGCCTACGAGCAGTACTTC. Its protein is CASSLDRAYEQYF.

This clonotype is categorized as large. The CDR3 region is CASSPGTYHNEQFF. The CDR3 nucleotides are TGCGCCAGCAGCCCCGGGACCTACCACAATGAGCAGTTCTTC. The chain carries TRBV5-1 and TRBJ2-1; D may be TRBD1 or TRBD2 (5 bases each). This CDR3 is 14 amino acids long. Germline CDR1 and CDR2: SGHRS and YFSETQ. The V gene lost 4 bases and the J gene lost 5 bases, with 13 bases spanning the gap.

This clonotype was seen many times. This chain joins TRBV6-2 or TRBV6-3 and TRBJ1-5; TRBD1 matches 10 bases. With V trimmed by 0 bases and J by 5 bases, 7 bases remained unmatched. Germline assignment: CDR1 MNHEY and CDR2 SVGEGT. The CDR3 contains 17 residues. The CDR3 spells CASSYSVDRGHYQPQHF. The DNA for the CDR3 is TGTGCCAGCAGTTACTCGGTCGACAGGGGGCACTATCAGCCCCAGCATTTT.

This clonotype occurred many times. The V gene is TRBV3-1, the J gene TRBJ2-5, with unresolved D. Germline V CDR1 and CDR2: LGHDT, YNNKEL (reference sequence). Trimming shortened V by 1 base and J by 4 bases, and 7 bases separated the two germline ends. This CDR3 spans 13 amino acids. DNA of the CDR3: TGTGCCAGCAGCCAAGGGGCCCCAGAGACCCAGTACTTC. Translation gives CASSQGAPETQYF.

By sample share, this clonotype is hyperexpanded. As DNA, the CDR3 is TGTGCCAGCAGCTTAATGGGACAGGGTTTTTACTTC. This gives the protein CASSLMGQGFYF. V and J are TRBV7-2 and TRBJ2-7, with TRBD1 matching over 9 bases. The germline V gene encodes CDR1 SGHTA and CDR2 FQGNSA. V shed 2 bases and J 13 bases; nucleotides not matched to a gene: 6. CDR3 length equals 12 residues.

This clonotype was observed a single time. Possible read error: a much larger clone is one base away. No conserved phenylalanine or tryptophan is present at the end of the CDR3, so a read error is the likely explanation. The chain recombines TRBV28 with TRBJ2-1; 7 bases line up with TRBD1. J gave up 7 bases and V 7 bases, and 10 bases lay outside the gene matches. This CDR3 is built from 14 residues. Germline CDR1 and CDR2: MDHEN and SYDVKM. CDR3 bases: TGTGCCAGCACTAACAGGGGCTCCAGGAATGAGCAGTTCTTA. Its translation is CASTNRGSRNEQFL.

By share of the sample, this clonotype is medium-sized (0.01 to 0.1%). V is TRBV5-1 and J is TRBJ2-3, with TRBD2 matching 14 bases. Germline V gene sequence: CDR1 SGHRS, CDR2 YFSETQ. This CDR3 spans 18 amino acids. The ends lost 3 bases at V and 1 base at J; junction bases unmatched: 7. Here the CDR3 reads CASSSGLAGDGGTDTQYF. The CDR3 DNA reads as TGCGCCAGCAGCTCGGGACTAGCGGGAGACGGGGGCACAGATACGCAGTATTTT.

This clonotype was counted many times. The genes are TRBV4-3 and TRBJ2-3, with TRBD2 matching over 7 bases. Germline lookup yields CDR1 LGHNA and CDR2 YSLEER. Trimming took 1 base from V and 6 from J; bases not matched to a gene: 10. CDR3 size: 16 residues. CDR3 coding DNA: TGCGCCAGCAGCCAAGTACGGAGCGGGAATACGGATACGCAGTATTTT. It translates to CASSQVRSGNTDTQYF.

Many counts were recorded for this clonotype. This chain joins TRBV7-3 and TRBJ2-1; 8 nucleotides align to TRBD2. V trimming: 4 bases; J trimming: 5 bases; junction bases outside the gene matches: 1. CDR1 SGHTA and CDR2 FQGTGA come from the germline V gene. The CDR3 runs 13 residues. In DNA form, the CDR3 reads TGTGCCAGCAGCTCGACTAGCGACAATGAGCAGTTCTTC. It is translated as CASSSTSDNEQFF. The full variable domain, rest sourced from reference TRBV7-3 and TRBJ2-1, is GAGVSQTPSNKVTEKGKYVELRCDPISGHTALYWYRQSLGQGPEFLIYFQGTGAADDSGLPNDRFFAVRPEGSVSTLKIQRTERGDSAVYLCASSSTSDNEQFFGPGTRLTVL.

This clonotype is medium-sized. The gene calls are TRBV10-3 and TRBJ2-5; TRBD2 aligns across 9 bases. The J segment lost 4 bases and the V segment lost 4 bases, leaving 7 bases of the junction unmatched. The CDR3 runs 15 residues. The V gene's germline CDR1 is ENHRY and CDR2 SYGVKD. In DNA form, the CDR3 reads TGTGCCATCAGTGGGAGTAGCGGGAGTGGAGAGACCCAGTACTTC. Translating gives CAISGSSGSGETQYF.

This clonotype came up many times. The J gene is TRBJ1-1, the V gene TRBV4-3, with D unclear. The CDR3 consists of 15 residues. The V gene lost 4 bases and the J gene lost 4 bases, with 16 bases spanning the gap. In germline, CDR1 is LGHNA, CDR2 YSLEER. CDR3 region: CASSRSLIQGTEAFF. CDR3 coding DNA: TGCGCCAGCAGCCGTTCACTTATCCAAGGCACTGAAGCTTTCTTT.

This clonotype was counted at least ten times. The J gene is TRBJ2-2, the V gene TRBV7-3; D might be TRBD1 (6 bases). Germline CDR1 and CDR2: SGHTA and FQGTGA. V lost 5 bases, J lost 6 bases, and 19 bases lay in between. The CDR3 totals 16 residues. CDR3 DNA sequence: TGTGCCAGCAGCCCCCGGGACACCTCCTCAGCCGGGGAGCTGTTTTTT. It specifies CASSPRDTSSAGELFF. Combining the CDR3 with reference TRBV7-3 and TRBJ2-2 gives the whole variable domain GAGVSQTPSNKVTEKGKYVELRCDPISGHTALYWYRQSLGQGPEFLIYFQGTGAADDSGLPNDRFFAVRPEGSVSTLKIQRTERGDSAVYLCASSPRDTSSAGELFFGEGSRLTVL.

In its sample, this clonotype was seen many times. The chain carries TRBV5-5 and TRBJ2-5; 9 nucleotides line up with TRBD1. The CDR3 covers 17 residues. CDR1 is SGHKS, CDR2 YYEKEE, per germline (reference sequence). J gave up 5 bases and V 3 bases, and 14 bases lay outside the gene matches. The DNA of the CDR3 is TGTGCCAGCAGCTCGCAACCCTACACAGGGGGCCACGAGACCCAGTACTTC. Translation gives CASSSQPYTGGHETQYF.

This clonotype appeared many times. The CDR3 sequence is CASSPRTSGSDTNEQFF. Written as DNA, the CDR3 is TGTGCCAGCAGTCCCAGGACTAGCGGGAGTGATACGAATGAGCAGTTCTTC. The gene calls are TRBV6-2 or TRBV6-3 and TRBJ2-1; 13 nucleotides line up with TRBD2. Unmatched junction bases numbered 11, after V lost 5 bases and J lost 7 bases. Per the germline V gene, CDR1 is MNHEY and CDR2 is SVGEGT. CDR3 length: 17 amino acids.

The J gene is TRBJ2-3, the V gene TRBV7-9, with D possibly being TRBD1 or TRBD2 (6 bases each). Germline CDR1 SEHNR, CDR2 FQNEAQ (reference sequence). CDR3 length: 14 residues. Deletions cut 3 bases from V and 6 bases from J, with 13 bases between. CDR3 sequence: CASSLTGAFDTQYF. The CDR3 nucleotides read TGTGCCAGCAGCTTGACGGGGGCTTTTGATACGCAGTATTTT.

This clonotype was picked up many times. The rearrangement joins TRBV14 to TRBJ2-7; D uncertain. Deletions cut 4 bases from V and 9 bases from J, with 13 bases between. CDR1 and CDR2 from the germline V gene are SGHDN and FVKESK. The CDR3 has 12 residues. The CDR3 DNA sequence: TGTGCCAGCAGCCCCGGTGGCCCGGCGCAGTACTTC. Translating gives CASSPGGPAQYF. Full variable domain (remainder filled in from reference TRBV14 and TRBJ2-7): EAGVTQFPSHSVIEKGQTVTLRCDPISGHDNLYWYRRVMGKEIKFLLHFVKESKQDESGMPNNRFLAERTGGTYSTLKVQPAELEDSGVYFCASSPGGPAQYFGPGTRLTVT.

The table lists this clonotype with many counts. V is TRBV10-2 and J is TRBJ1-1; D unclear. V lost 4 bases to trimming and J lost 0 bases, with 3 bases between them. The CDR3 runs to 12 residues. Germline values: CDR1 WSHSY, CDR2 SAAADI. The CDR3 sequence: CASSGVNTEAFF. As DNA, the CDR3 is TGCGCCAGCAGTGGAGTGAACACTGAAGCTTTCTTT.

This clonotype is medium-sized (0.01 to 0.1%) within its sample. The chain links TRBV11-2 to TRBJ1-3, with unresolved D. Germline values: CDR1 SGHAT, CDR2 FQNNGV. CDR3 length equals 13 residues. V lost 5 bases and J lost 2, with 7 bases in between. The CDR3 loop is CASSPTTGNTIYF. For the CDR3, the DNA is TGTGCCAGCAGCCCAACAACTGGAAACACCATATATTTT.

This clonotype has a count of ten or more. The chain couples TRBV7-9 to TRBJ2-1; no clear D. V gave up 1 base and J gave up 4 bases, with 20 bases separating them. The CDR3 loop spans 18 amino acids. Germline lookup yields CDR1 SEHNR and CDR2 FQNEAQ (reference sequence). CDR3 nucleotide sequence: TGTGCCAGCAGCTTAGGTGTTGGTGAGGCGTTCCCTTACAATGAGCAGTTCTTC. Its translation: CASSLGVGEAFPYNEQFF.

CDR3 in DNA: TGTGCCAGCAGCCAGCTCCTGACTAGCGGGGGCACAGATACGCAGTATTTT. Translation: CASSQLLTSGGTDTQYF. This chain connects TRBV6-5 to TRBJ2-3; 11 positions agree with TRBD2. Trimming cost V 6 bases and J 1 base; bases outside gene matches: 9. The CDR3 is 17 residues long. CDR1 MNHEY and CDR2 SVGAGI come from the germline V gene.

The chain is built from TRBV7-9 and TRBJ2-1; D may match TRBD1 or TRBD2 (6 bases each). Trimming pared 5 bases from V and 5 bases from J, leaving 22 bases between. CDR1 SEHNR and CDR2 FQNEAQ come from the germline V gene (reference sequence). The CDR3 extends over 17 amino acids. CDR3 loop: CASSPPVVGGRNNEQFF. Written as DNA, the CDR3 is TGTGCCAGCAGCCCCCCGGTCGTCGGGGGCCGTAACAATGAGCAGTTCTTC.

This clonotype was seen at least ten times. The genes are TRBV6-5 and TRBJ1-5; 7 bases match TRBD1. Trimming took 0 bases from V and 5 from J; bases not matched to a gene: 4. Looked up from germline, CDR1 is MNHEY and CDR2 is SVGAGI. The CDR3 extends over 15 amino acids. This CDR3 is CASSYSIRGDQPQHF. The CDR3 region has the DNA TGTGCCAGCAGTTACTCGATCAGGGGGGATCAGCCCCAGCATTTT.

Many counts were recorded for this clonotype. J is TRBJ2-2 and V is TRBV29-1, with D possibly matching TRBD1 (5 bases). Germline V gives CDR1 SQVTM, CDR2 ANQGSEA. Trimming took 3 bases from V and 8 from J, leaving 10 bases between them. The CDR3 extends over 12 amino acids. The CDR3 spells CSVDRAQGELFF. The CDR3 nucleotides read TGCAGCGTTGACAGGGCGCAGGGGGAGCTGTTTTTT.

This clonotype was detected ten times or more. This chain links TRBV28 with TRBJ1-1; 8 nucleotides align to TRBD1. The CDR3 runs 15 residues. CDR1 is MDHEN and CDR2 is SYDVKM in the germline V gene. Trimming cost V 2 bases and J 1 base; bases outside gene matches: 3. This CDR3 reads CASSLPGTGNTEAFF. The CDR3 bases are TGTGCCAGCAGTTTACCCGGGACAGGGAACACTGAAGCTTTCTTT.